The 6 T cell receptor beta chains in this list originate from one sample, sequenced in a study of regulatory T cells in long-lasting Graves disease. To make TCR beta libraries, researchers used iRepertoire HTBI primers and Arm-PCR of CDR3 regions. TCRdb used MiXCR to reprocess the multiplex PCR reads, holding one entry per CDR3 protein. Among about 300,000 distinct CDR3 sequences listed, 15% to 20% were seen once. Specified time point: newly diagnosed GD, antithyroid drugs for less than 3 months. The TCR library used RNA extracted from PBMCs. The sequenced sample was peripheral blood mononuclear cells (PBMCs), obtained at new diagnosis, from a patient treated with antithyroid drugs. The receptors derive from a female donor with Graves disease.

The sample holds many counts of this clonotype. V and J are TRBV6-1 and TRBJ1-1, with unresolved D. This CDR3 spans 13 amino acids. V dropped 6 bases and J dropped 6 bases, with 14 bases sitting between them. CDR1 and CDR2 (germline): MNHNS, SASEGT. CDR3 nucleotide sequence: TGTGCCAGCAGAACCCTAGCGTTCTCTGAAGCTTTCTTT. It is translated as CASRTLAFSEAFF.

This clonotype was recorded once. This is likely a read error, given that the CDR3 carries no conserved phenylalanine or tryptophan at its end. V usage is TRBV10-3 and J usage is TRBJ2-7, with a tentative D call TRBD2 (5 bases). The last part of the DNA fits TRBJ2-1 better; the J call may be wrong. Germline V lookup: CDR1 ENHRY, CDR2 SYGVKD. The CDR3 covers 14 residues. As DNA, the CDR3 is TGCGCCATCAGTGACAAGCTAGCTGGAGATGAGCAGTTCCTC. The encoded protein is CAISDKLAGDEQFL.

This clonotype was recorded at least ten times. The chain joins TRBV2 to TRBJ2-3; no clear D gene. CDR1 is SNHLY and CDR2 is FYNNEI in the germline V gene. V was clipped by 6 bases and J by 8 bases, with 24 bases between them. This CDR3 has 16 residues. The CDR3 sequence: CASSPGSEGLGATQYF. In DNA, the CDR3 is TGTGCCAGCAGCCCGGGCAGCGAAGGCCTAGGAGCTACGCAGTATTTT.

Many counts were recorded for this clonotype. The chain joins TRBV5-6 to TRBJ2-7; perhaps TRBD1 as D (6 bases). Germline V lookup: CDR1 SGHDT, CDR2 YYEEEE. The V gene lost 4 bases and the J gene lost 2 bases, with 16 bases spanning the gap. CDR3 size: 15 residues. The CDR3 loop reads CASSPYGTMAYEQYF. CDR3 coding DNA: TGTGCCAGCAGCCCGTACGGGACAATGGCCTACGAGCAGTACTTC.

This clonotype appeared a few times. V usage is TRBV2 and J usage is TRBJ2-5; 7 positions agree with TRBD1. The CDR3 covers 14 residues. In germline, CDR1 is SNHLY, CDR2 FYNNEI. V was clipped by 6 bases and J by 5 bases; unmatched bases: 9. CDR3 nucleotide sequence: TGTGCCAGCAGGATGACAGGGTCAGGGGAGACCCAGTACTTC. Residues: CASRMTGSGETQYF.

This clonotype was seen ten or more times. This chain links TRBV11-3 with TRBJ2-3; D is unclear. The CDR3 consists of 18 residues. The germline V and J ends were trimmed by 1 base and 3 bases, with 20 bases remaining between them. The germline V gene encodes CDR1 SGHNT and CDR2 YENEEA. Here the CDR3 reads CASSLVLGSSRRTDTQYF. The CDR3 DNA reads TGTGCCAGCAGCTTAGTACTTGGGTCTAGTCGACGAACAGATACGCAGTATTTT.